This T cell receptor beta chain was captured by sequencing in a study of shared T cell receptors in the human thymus. The table came from immunoSEQ multiplex PCR; TCRdb's copy has only in-frame clones and leaves some out. This table has roughly 410,000 clones, over 90% appearing once. This receptor was obtained from a human donor. The sample consisted of thymocytes.

The DNA of the CDR3 is TGTGCCAGCATGGAGGGGCCTGCCGGGAGGGCCAGGAGCACCGGGGAGCTGTTTTTT. Translation: CASMEGPAGRARSTGELFF. The J gene is TRBJ2-2, the V gene TRBV28; TRBD2 matches 8 bases. Germline CDR1 MDHEN, CDR2 SYDVKM. The J segment lost 4 bases and the V segment lost 7 bases, leaving 20 bases of the junction unmatched. The CDR3 contains 19 residues. Filled out from reference TRBV28 and TRBJ2-2, the complete variable domain reads DVKVTQSSRYLVKRTGEKVFLECVQDMDHENMFWYRQDPGLGLRLIYFSYDVKMKEKGDIPEGYSVSREKKERFSLILESASTNQTSMYLCASMEGPAGRARSTGELFFGEGSRLTVL.